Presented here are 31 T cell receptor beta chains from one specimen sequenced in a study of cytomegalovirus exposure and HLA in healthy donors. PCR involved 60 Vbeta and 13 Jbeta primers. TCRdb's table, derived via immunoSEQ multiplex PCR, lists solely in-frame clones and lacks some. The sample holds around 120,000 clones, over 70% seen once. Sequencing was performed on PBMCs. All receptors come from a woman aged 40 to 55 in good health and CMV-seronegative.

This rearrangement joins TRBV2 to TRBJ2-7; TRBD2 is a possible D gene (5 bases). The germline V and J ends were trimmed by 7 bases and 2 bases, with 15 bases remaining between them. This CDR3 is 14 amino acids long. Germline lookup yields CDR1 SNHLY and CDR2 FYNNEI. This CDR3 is CASKEEDPTYEQYF. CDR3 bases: TGTGCCAGCAAAGAGGAGGACCCAACCTACGAGCAGTACTTC.

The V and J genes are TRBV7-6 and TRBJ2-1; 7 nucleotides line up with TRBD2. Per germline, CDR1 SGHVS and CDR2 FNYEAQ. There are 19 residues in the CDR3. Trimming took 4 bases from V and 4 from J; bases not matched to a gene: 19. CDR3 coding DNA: TGTGCCAGCAGCTCGACTGCGGGACTGGCGGGAGTCGGGTACAATGAGCAGTTCTTC. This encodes CASSSTAGLAGVGYNEQFF. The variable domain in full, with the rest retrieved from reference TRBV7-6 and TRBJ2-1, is GAGVSQSPRYKVTKRGQDVALRCDPISGHVSLYWYRQALGQGPEFLTYFNYEAQQDKSGLPNDRFSAERPEGSISTLTIQRTEQRDSAMYRCASSSTAGLAGVGYNEQFFGPGTRLTVL.

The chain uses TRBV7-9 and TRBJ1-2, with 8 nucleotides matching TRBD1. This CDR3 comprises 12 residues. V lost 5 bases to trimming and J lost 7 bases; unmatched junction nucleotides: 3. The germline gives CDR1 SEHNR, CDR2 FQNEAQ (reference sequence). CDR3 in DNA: TGTGCCAGCAGCAAGGACAGGGTTGGCTACACCTTC. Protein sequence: CASSKDRVGYTF. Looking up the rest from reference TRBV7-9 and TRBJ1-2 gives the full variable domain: DTGVSQNPRHKITKRGQNVTFRCDPISEHNRLYWYRQTLGQGPEFLTYFQNEAQLEKSRLLSDRFSAERPKGSFSTLEIQRTEQGDSAMYLCASSKDRVGYTFGSGTRLTVV.

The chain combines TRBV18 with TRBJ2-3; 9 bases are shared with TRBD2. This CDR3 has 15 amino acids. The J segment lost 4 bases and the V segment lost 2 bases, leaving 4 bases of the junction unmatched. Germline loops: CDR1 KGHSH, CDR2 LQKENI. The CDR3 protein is CASSPIAGVADTQYF. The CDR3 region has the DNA TGTGCCAGCTCACCAATAGCGGGAGTTGCAGATACGCAGTATTTT.

Written as DNA, the CDR3 is TGTGCCAGCAGCTTAGTGTCCCCGGGTGGGAACACCATATATTTT. Translating gives CASSLVSPGGNTIYF. The chain carries TRBV7-2 and TRBJ1-3; no reliable D call. The germline V gene has CDR1 SGHTA and CDR2 FQGNSA. V was shortened by 1 base and J by 7 bases, with 14 bases between the two germline ends. The length of the CDR3 is 15 residues.

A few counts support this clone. CDR3 DNA sequence: TGTGCCAGGGACAGGGACTCCTACGAGCAGTACTTC. As protein: CARDRDSYEQYF. V is TRBV27 and J is TRBJ2-7; 8 bases align to TRBD1. J was trimmed by 0 bases and V by 9 bases; bases with no gene match: 1. The CDR3 runs to 12 residues. Germline lookup yields CDR1 MNHEY and CDR2 SMNVEV (reference sequence).

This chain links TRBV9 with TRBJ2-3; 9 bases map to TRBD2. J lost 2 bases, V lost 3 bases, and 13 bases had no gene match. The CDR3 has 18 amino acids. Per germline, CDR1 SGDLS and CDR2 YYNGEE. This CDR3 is CASSGGPTSGGFTDTQYF. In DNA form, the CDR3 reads TGTGCCAGCAGCGGAGGTCCGACTAGCGGTGGATTCACAGATACGCAGTATTTT.

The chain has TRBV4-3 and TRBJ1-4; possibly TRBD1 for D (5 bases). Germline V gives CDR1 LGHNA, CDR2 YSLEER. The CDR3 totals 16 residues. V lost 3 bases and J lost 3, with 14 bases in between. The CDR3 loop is CASSQDQGMSNEKLFF. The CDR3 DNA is TGCGCCAGCAGCCAGGACCAGGGCATGTCTAATGAAAAACTGTTTTTT.

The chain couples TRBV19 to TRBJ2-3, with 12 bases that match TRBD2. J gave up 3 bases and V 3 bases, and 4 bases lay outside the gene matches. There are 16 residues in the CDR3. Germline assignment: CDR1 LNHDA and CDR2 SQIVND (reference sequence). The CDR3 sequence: CASSIRLAGETDTQYF. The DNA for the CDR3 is TGTGCCAGTAGTATTAGACTAGCGGGAGAAACAGATACGCAGTATTTT.

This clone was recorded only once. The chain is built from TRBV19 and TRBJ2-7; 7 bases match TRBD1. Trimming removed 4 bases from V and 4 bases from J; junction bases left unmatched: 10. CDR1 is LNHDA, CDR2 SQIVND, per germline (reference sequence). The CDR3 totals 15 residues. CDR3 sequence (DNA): TGTGCCAGTAGTAGACCCGGGACAGAGAGTTACGAGCAGTACTTC. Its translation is CASSRPGTESYEQYF.

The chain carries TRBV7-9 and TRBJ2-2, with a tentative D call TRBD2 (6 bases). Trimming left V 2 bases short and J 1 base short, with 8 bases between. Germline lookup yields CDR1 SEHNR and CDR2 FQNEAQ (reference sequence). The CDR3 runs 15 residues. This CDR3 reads CASSLTGGNTGELFF. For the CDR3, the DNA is TGTGCCAGCAGCTTAACCGGGGGGAACACCGGGGAGCTGTTTTTT.

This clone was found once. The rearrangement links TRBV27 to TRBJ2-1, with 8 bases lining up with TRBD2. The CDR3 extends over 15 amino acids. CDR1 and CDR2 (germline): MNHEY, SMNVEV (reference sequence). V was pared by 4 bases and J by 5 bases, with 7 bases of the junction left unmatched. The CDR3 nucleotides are TGTGCCAGCAGTTGGGGCGGGGGGCCAAACAATGAGCAGTTCTTC. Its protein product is CASSWGGGPNNEQFF.

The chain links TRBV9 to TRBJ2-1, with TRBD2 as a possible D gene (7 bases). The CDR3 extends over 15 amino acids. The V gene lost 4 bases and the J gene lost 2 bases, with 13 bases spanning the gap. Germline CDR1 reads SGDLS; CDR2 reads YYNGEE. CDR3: CASSSEGGPYNEQFF. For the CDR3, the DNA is TGTGCCAGCAGCTCAGAGGGGGGGCCCTACAATGAGCAGTTCTTC.

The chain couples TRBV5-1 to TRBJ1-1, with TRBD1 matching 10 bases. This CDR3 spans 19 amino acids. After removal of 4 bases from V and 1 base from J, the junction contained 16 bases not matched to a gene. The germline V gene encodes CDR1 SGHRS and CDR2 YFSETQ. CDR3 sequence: CASSERPPGQGTQNTEAFF. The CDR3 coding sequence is TGCGCCAGCAGCGAGAGGCCCCCGGGACAGGGGACCCAGAACACTGAAGCTTTCTTT.

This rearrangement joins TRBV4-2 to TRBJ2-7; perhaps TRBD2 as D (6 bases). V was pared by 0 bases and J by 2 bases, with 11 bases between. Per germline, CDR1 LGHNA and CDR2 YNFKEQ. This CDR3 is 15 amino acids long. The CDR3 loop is CASSQERTIPYEQYF. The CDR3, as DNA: TGTGCCAGCAGCCAAGAAAGGACTATCCCCTACGAGCAGTACTTC.

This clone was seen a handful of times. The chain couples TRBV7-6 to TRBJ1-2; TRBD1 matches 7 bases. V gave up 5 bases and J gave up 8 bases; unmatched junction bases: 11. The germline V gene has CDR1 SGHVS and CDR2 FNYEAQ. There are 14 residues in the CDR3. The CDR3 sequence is CASSPGTVLNGYTF. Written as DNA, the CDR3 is TGTGCCAGCAGCCCCGGGACAGTTTTAAACGGCTACACCTTC.

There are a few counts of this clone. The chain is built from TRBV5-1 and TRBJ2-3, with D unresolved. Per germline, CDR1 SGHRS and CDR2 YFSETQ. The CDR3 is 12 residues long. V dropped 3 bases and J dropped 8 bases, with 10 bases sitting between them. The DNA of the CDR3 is TGCGCCAGCAGCTCAGACTCGGGTACGCAGTATTTT. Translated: CASSSDSGTQYF. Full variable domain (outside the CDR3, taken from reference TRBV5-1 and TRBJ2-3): KAGVTQTPRYLIKTRGQQVTLSCSPISGHRSVSWYQQTPGQGLQFLFEYFSETQRNKGNFPGRFSGRQFSNSRSEMNVSTLELGDSALYLCASSSDSGTQYFGPGTRLTVL.

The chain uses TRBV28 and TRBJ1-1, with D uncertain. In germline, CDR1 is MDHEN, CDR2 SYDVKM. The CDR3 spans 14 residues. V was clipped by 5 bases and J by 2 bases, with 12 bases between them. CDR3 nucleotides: TGTGCCAGCAGTCACCGAGGAGAAAACACTGAAGCTTTCTTT. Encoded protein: CASSHRGENTEAFF.

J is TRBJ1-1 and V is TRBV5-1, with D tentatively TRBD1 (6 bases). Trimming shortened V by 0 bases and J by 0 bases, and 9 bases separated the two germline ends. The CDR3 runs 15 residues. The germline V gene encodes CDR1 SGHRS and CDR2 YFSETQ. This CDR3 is CASSLEAGVNTEAFF. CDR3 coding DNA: TGCGCCAGCAGCTTGGAGGCAGGGGTGAACACTGAAGCTTTCTTT.

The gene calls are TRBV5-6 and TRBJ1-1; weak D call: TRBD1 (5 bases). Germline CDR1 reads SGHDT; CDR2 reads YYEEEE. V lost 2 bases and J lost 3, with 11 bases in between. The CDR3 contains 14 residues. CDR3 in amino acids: CASSLTGHYTEAFF. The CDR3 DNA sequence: TGTGCCAGCAGCTTAACAGGCCACTACACTGAAGCTTTCTTT. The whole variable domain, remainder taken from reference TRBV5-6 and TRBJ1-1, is DAGVTQSPTHLIKTRGQQVTLRCSPKSGHDTVSWYQQALGQGPQFIFQYYEEEERQRGNFPDRFSGHQFPNYSSELNVNALLLGDSALYLCASSLTGHYTEAFFGQGTRLTVV.

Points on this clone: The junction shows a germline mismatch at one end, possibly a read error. The CDR3 nucleotides are TGTGCCAGCAGTAAAGCAAGCTGGGAGCTGTTTTTT. The encoded protein is CASSKASWELFF. The gene calls are TRBV2 and TRBJ2-2, with D hard to call. The CDR3 has 12 amino acids. CDR1 is SNHLY and CDR2 is FYNNEI in the germline V gene. The whole variable domain, remainder taken from reference TRBV2 and TRBJ2-2, is EPEVTQTPSHQVTQMGQEVILRCVPISNHLYFYWYRQILGQKVEFLVSFYNNEISEKSEIFDDQFSVERPDGSNFTLKIRSTKLEDSAMYFCASSKASWELFFGEGSRLTVL.

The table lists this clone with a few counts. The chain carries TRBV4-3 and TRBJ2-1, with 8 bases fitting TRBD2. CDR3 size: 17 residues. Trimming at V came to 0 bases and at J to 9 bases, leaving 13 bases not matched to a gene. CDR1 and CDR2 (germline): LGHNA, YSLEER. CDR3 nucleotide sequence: TGCGCCAGCAGCCAAGAGCGGCTAGCGGGTGCTTTGACTGAGCAGTTCTTC. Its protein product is CASSQERLAGALTEQFF.

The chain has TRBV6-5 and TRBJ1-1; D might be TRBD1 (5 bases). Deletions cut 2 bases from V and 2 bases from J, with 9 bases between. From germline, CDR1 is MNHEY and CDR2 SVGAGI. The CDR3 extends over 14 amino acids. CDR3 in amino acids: CASSYRGVNTEAFF. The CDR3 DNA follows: TGTGCCAGCAGTTACCGGGGGGTAAACACTGAAGCTTTCTTT.

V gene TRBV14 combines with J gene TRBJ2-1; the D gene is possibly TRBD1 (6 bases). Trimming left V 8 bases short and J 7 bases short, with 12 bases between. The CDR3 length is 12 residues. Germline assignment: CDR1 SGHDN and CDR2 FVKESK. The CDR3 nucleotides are TGTGCCAGCCGACAAACAGGGAATGAGCAGTTCTTC. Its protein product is CASRQTGNEQFF.

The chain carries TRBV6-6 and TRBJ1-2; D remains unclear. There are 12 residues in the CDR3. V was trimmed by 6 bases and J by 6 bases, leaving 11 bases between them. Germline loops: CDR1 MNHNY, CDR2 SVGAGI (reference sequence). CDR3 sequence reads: CASSRDTDGYTF. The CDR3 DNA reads TGTGCCAGCAGCCGTGACACCGATGGCTACACCTTC.

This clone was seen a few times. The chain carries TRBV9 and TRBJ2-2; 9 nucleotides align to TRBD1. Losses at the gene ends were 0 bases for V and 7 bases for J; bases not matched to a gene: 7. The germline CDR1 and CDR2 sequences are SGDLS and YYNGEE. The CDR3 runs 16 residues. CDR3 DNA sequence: TGTGCCAGCAGCGTAGGTGGACAGGGGATTGGCGGGGAGCTGTTTTTT. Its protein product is CASSVGGQGIGGELFF.

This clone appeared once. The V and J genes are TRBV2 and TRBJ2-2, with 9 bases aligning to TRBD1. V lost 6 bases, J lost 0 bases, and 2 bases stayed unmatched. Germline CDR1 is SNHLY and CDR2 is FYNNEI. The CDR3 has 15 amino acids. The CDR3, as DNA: TGTGCCAGCAGCAGACAGGGGGCGAACACCGGGGAGCTGTTTTTT. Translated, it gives CASSRQGANTGELFF.

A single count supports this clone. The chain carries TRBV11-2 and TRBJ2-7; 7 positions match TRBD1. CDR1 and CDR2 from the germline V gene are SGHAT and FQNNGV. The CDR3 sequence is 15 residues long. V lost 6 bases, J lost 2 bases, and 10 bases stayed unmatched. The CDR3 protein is CASRSNRGRTYEQYF. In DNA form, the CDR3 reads TGTGCCAGCAGGTCAAATAGGGGGCGGACCTACGAGCAGTACTTC.

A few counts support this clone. The CDR3 protein is CASSLDRLAGAGDTQYF. DNA of the CDR3: TGTGCCAGCAGCTTAGACCGACTAGCGGGGGCGGGTGATACGCAGTATTTT. The gene calls are TRBV13 and TRBJ2-3, with TRBD2 identical over 12 bases. The junction had 8 bases not matched to a gene; V was cut back by 1 base and J by 6 bases. Germline CDR1 PRHDT, CDR2 FYEKMQ (reference sequence). The CDR3 covers 17 residues.

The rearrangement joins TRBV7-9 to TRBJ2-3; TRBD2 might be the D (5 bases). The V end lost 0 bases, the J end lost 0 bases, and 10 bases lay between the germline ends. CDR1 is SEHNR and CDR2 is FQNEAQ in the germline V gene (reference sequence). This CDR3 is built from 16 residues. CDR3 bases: TGTGCCAGCAGCTTAGCATCAACTAGTAGCACAGATACGCAGTATTTT. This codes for CASSLASTSSTDTQYF.

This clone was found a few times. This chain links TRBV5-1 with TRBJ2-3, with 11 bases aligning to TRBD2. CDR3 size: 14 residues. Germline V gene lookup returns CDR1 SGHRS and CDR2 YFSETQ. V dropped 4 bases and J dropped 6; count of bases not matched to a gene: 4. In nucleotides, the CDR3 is TGCGCCAGCAGCCCTAGCGGGGGGAGGGATACGCAGTATTTT. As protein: CASSPSGGRDTQYF.